The 3 T cell receptor beta chains listed next were all sequenced from one sample in a study of Tregs in tolerant kidney transplant recipients. Profiling relied on immunoSEQ multiplex PCR, and the TCRdb table lists in-frame clones only, not all of them. Of roughly 50,000 clones detected, about 92% appear once; the ten largest clones hold 15% to 18%. The nonmyeloablative bone marrow transplants came from related graft donors, with transient mixed chimerism. The specimen comprised CD8+ T cells from blood (PBMCs), sampled 12 months after the transplant. These receptors all come from a human patient who received a combined kidney and bone marrow transplant. A subset of T cells may come from the graft donor.

V is TRBV7-6 and J is TRBJ2-7; 9 nucleotides agree with TRBD1. V dropped 5 bases and J dropped 7; count of bases not matched to a gene: 9. The length of the CDR3 is 14 residues. The germline CDR1 and CDR2 sequences are SGHVS and FNYEAQ. DNA for the CDR3: TGTGCCAGCAGCCAAACAGGGGGCATGGGGGAGCAGTACTTC. It specifies CASSQTGGMGEQYF.

The rearrangement uses TRBV2 and TRBJ2-4; 7 bases match TRBD2. The CDR3 consists of 14 residues. V lost 9 bases and J lost 6; bases outside the gene matches: 11. CDR1 SNHLY and CDR2 FYNNEI come from the germline V gene. CDR3 loop: CAREISGRPNIQYF. As DNA, the CDR3 is TGTGCCAGAGAAATTAGCGGGCGTCCAAACATTCAGTACTTC. The whole variable domain, remainder taken from reference TRBV2 and TRBJ2-4, is EPEVTQTPSHQVTQMGQEVILRCVPISNHLYFYWYRQILGQKVEFLVSFYNNEISEKSEIFDDQFSVERPDGSNFTLKIRSTKLEDSAMYFCAREISGRPNIQYFGAGTRLSVL.

This chain connects TRBV15 to TRBJ1-1; D call uncertain. This CDR3 contains 13 residues. V gave up 5 bases and J gave up 8 bases, with 15 bases separating them. The germline V gene encodes CDR1 LNHNV and CDR2 YYDKDF (reference sequence). CDR3 bases: TGTGCCACCAGCTTATCTACCGGGTCAGAAGCTTTCTTT. It codes for CATSLSTGSEAFF.